The clone carrying this TCR beta chain was observed many times. Via MiXCR, TCRdb re-called the 5' RACE reads, giving one row per CDR3 protein. Altogether about 36,000 distinct CDR3 sequences are present, 4.5% to 6% being singletons, with the ten largest covering over 9.5%. Trimming pared 1 base from V and 6 bases from J, leaving 9 bases between. The CDR3 contains 14 residues. From germline, CDR1 is SNHLY and CDR2 FYNNEI. The data originate from a study of CD8 T cells in ankylosing spondylitis. This sequence originates from a male donor with ankylosing spondylitis or in good health (not recorded which). The chain uses TRBV2 and TRBJ2-2; possible D gene TRBD2, 5 bases. The sequenced sample consisted of blood, either unsorted or a sorted T cell fraction (not recorded which). CDR3 amino acids: CASSEEVGAGELFF. The CDR3 DNA sequence: TGTGCCAGCAGTGAAGAAGTCGGGGCCGGGGAGCTGTTTTTT. Using reference TRBV2 and TRBJ2-2 for the parts outside the CDR3, the full variable domain is EPEVTQTPSHQVTQMGQEVILRCVPISNHLYFYWYRQILGQKVEFLVSFYNNEISEKSEIFDDQFSVERPDGSNFTLKIRSTKLEDSAMYFCASSEEVGAGELFFGEGSRLTVL.